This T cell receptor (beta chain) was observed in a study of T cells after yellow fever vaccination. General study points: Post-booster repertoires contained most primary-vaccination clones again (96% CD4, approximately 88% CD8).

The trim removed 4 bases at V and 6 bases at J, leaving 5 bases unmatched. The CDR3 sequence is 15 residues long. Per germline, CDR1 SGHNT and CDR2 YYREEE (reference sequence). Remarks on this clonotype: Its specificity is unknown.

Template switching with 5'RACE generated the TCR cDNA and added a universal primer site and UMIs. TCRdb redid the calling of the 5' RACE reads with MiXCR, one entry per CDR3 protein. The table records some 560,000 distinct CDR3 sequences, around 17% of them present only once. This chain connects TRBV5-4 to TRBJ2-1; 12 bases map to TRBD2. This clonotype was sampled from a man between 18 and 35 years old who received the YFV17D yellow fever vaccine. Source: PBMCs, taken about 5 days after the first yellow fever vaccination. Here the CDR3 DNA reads TGTGCCAGCAGCGAAACTAGCGGGGGGCGCAATGAGCAGTTCTTC. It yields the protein CASSETSGGRNEQFF.